This T cell receptor (beta chain) was captured in a study of T cell repertoires in cytomegalovirus infection. Comments on this clonotype: The junction shows a germline mismatch at one end, possibly a read error.

The length of the CDR3 is 15 residues. The germline V gene has CDR1 SGHTA and CDR2 FQGNSA. TCRdb reprocessed the reads with MiXCR, giving one entry per CDR3 protein. The sample includes about 450,000 distinct CDR3 sequences, approximately 33% seen only once; the top ten take approximately 15%. V gene TRBV7-2 combines with J gene TRBJ1-1, with 8 bases aligning to TRBD1. This TCR was sampled from a human donor in good health (CMV status not recorded). Some clones in this sample may be carry-over from other donors' samples. Sequences were obtained from PBMCs. CDR3 bases: TGTGCCAGCAGCAGACAGGGGCTGGGGAATACTGAAGCTTTATTT. It translates to CASSRQGLGNTEALF.